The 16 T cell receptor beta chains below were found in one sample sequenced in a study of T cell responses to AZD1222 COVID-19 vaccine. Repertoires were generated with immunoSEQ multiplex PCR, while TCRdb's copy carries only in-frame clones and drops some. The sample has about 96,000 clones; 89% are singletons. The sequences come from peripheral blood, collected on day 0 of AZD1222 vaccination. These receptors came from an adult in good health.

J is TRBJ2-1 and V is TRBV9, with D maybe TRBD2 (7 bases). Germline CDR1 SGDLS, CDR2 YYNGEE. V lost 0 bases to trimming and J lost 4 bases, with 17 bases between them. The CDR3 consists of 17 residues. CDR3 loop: CASSVGPGGAPYNEQFF. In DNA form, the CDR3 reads TGTGCCAGCAGCGTAGGCCCTGGGGGGGCCCCTTACAATGAGCAGTTCTTC.

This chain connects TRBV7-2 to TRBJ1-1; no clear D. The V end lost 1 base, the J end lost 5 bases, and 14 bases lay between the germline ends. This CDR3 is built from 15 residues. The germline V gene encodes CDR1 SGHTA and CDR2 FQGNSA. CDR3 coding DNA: TGTGCCAGCAGCTTAGGAAGTACAGTGGAGACTGAAGCTTTCTTT. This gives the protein CASSLGSTVETEAFF.

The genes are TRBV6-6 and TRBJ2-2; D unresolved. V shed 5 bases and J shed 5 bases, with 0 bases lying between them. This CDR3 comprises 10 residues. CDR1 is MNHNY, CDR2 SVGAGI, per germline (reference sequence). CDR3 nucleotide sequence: TGTGCCAGCAGTACCGGGGAGCTGTTTTTT. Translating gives CASSTGELFF.

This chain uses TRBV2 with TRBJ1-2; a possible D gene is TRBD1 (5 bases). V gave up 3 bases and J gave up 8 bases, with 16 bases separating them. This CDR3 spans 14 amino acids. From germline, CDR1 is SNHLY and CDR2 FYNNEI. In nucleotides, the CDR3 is TGTGCCAGCAGTGATGGGCCAACCCGGGGGGGCTACACCTTC. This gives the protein CASSDGPTRGGYTF.

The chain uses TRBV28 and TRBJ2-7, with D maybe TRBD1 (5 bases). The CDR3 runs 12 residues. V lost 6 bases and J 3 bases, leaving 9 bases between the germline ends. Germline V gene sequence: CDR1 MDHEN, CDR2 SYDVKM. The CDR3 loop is CASSPDSYEQYF. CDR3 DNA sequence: TGTGCCAGCAGCCCCGACAGCTACGAGCAGTACTTC.

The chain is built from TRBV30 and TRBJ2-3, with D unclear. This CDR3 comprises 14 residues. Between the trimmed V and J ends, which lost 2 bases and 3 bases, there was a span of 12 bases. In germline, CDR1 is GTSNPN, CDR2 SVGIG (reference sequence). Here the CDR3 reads CAWSFGRSTDTQYF. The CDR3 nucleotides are TGTGCCTGGAGTTTTGGGCGATCGACAGATACGCAGTATTTT. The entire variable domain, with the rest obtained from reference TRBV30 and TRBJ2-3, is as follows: SQTIHQWPATLVQPVGSPLSLECTVEGTSNPNLYWYRQAAGRGLQLLFYSVGIGQISSEVPQNLSASRPQDRQFILSSKKLLLSDSGFYLCAWSFGRSTDTQYFGPGTRLTVL.

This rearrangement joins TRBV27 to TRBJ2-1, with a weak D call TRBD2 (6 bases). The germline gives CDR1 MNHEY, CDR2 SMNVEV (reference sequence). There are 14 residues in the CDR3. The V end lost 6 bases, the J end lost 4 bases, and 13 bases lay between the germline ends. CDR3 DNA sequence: TGTGCCAGCAGCCGGGCCGGGAGTTACAATGAGCAGTTCTTC. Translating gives CASSRAGSYNEQFF.

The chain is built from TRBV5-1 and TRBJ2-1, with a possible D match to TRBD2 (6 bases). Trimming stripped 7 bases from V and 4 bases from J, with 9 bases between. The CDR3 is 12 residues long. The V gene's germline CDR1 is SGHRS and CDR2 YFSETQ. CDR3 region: CASGRGYNEQFF. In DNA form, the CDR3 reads TGCGCCAGCGGACGGGGGTACAATGAGCAGTTCTTC.

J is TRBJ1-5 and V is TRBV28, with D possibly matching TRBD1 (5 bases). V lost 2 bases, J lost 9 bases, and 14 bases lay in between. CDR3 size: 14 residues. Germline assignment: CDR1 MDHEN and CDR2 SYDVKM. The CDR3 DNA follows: TGTGCCAGCAGTTTAGCGAAGCAGGGACGGCCCCAGCATTTT. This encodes CASSLAKQGRPQHF.

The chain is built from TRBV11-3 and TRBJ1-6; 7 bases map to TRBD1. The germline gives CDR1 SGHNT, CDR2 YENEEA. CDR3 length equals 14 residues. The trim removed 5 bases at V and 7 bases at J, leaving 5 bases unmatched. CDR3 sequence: CASSQGQANSPLHF. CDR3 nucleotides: TGTGCCAGCAGCCAAGGACAGGCGAATTCACCCCTCCACTTT.

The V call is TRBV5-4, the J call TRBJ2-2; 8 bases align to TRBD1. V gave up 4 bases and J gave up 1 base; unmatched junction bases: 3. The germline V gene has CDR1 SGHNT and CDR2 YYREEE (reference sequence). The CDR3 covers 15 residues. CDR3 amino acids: CASSTGQGNTGELFF. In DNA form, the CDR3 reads TGTGCCAGCAGCACCGGACAGGGGAACACCGGGGAGCTGTTTTTT. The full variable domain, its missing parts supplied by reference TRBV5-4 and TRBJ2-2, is ETGVTQSPTHLIKTRGQQVTLRCSSQSGHNTVSWYQQALGQGPQFIFQYYREEENGRGNFPPRFSGLQFPNYSSELNVNALELDDSALYLCASSTGQGNTGELFFGEGSRLTVL.

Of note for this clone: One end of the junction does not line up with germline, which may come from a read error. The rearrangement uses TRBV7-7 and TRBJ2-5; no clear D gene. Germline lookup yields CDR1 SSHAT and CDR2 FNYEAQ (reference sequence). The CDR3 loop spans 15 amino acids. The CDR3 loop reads CASSQRQSTQETQYF. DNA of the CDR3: TGTGCTAGCAGCCAACGGCAATCTACCCAAGAGACCCAGTACTTC.

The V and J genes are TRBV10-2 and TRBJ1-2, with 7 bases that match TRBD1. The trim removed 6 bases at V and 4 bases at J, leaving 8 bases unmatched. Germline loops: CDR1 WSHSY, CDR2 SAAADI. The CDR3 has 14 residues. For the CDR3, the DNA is TGCGCCAGCAGGAAACAGGGGAAGGGCTATGGCTACACCTTC. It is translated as CASRKQGKGYGYTF.

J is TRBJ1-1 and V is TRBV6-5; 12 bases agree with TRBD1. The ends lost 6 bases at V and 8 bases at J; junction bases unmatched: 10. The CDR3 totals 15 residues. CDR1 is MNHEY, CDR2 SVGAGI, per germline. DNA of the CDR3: TGTGCCAGCAGACGGGACAGGGGGCGCGGATCCGAAGCTTTCTTT. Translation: CASRRDRGRGSEAFF.

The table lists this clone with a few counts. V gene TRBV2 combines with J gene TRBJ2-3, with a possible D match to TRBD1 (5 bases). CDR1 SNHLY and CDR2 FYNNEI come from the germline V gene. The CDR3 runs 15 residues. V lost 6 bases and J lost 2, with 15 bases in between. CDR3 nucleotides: TGTGCCAGCAGCGACAGTCAATTATACACAGATACGCAGTATTTT. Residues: CASSDSQLYTDTQYF.

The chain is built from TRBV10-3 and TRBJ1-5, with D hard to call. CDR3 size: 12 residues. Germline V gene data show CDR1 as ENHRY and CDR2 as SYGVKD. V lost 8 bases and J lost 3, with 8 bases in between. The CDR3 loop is CAIGRVNQPQHF. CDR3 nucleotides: TGTGCCATCGGACGGGTCAATCAGCCCCAGCATTTT.